Each of the 12 T cell receptor beta chains below was sequenced from the same sample in a study of T cells after yellow fever vaccination. TCRdb called the 5' RACE reads again in MiXCR, with one record for every CDR3 protein. This sample has tens of thousands of distinct CDR3 sequences, with over 6% found just once. The starting material was CD8+ T cells sorted from PBMCs, obtained approximately 40 days after the first yellow fever vaccination. All receptors derive from a man between 18 and 35 years old who received the YFV17D yellow fever vaccine.

The gene calls are TRBV19 and TRBJ2-1, with 9 bases aligning to TRBD1. Trimming removed 9 bases from V and 4 bases from J; junction bases left unmatched: 10. From germline, CDR1 is LNHDA and CDR2 SQIVND (reference sequence). CDR3 size: 15 residues. CDR3 loop: CASNLGTGPYNEQFF. In DNA form, the CDR3 reads TGTGCCAGCAACTTGGGGACAGGGCCGTACAATGAGCAGTTCTTC.

The sample holds many counts of this clonotype. This chain links TRBV20-1 with TRBJ2-7; TRBD1 matches 7 bases. CDR1 and CDR2 (germline): DFQATT, SNEGSKA (reference sequence). V was clipped by 1 base and J by 5 bases; unmatched bases: 8. The CDR3 is 14 amino acids. In DNA form, the CDR3 reads TGCAGTGCTAGAGCCGGGACAGACAGGGACGAGCAGTACGTC. It codes for CSARAGTDRDEQYV.

This clonotype occurred many times. The J gene is TRBJ2-2, the V gene TRBV7-3; D is possibly TRBD2 (5 bases). V shed 2 bases and J shed 1 base, with 11 bases lying between them. Germline-derived CDR1 and CDR2 are SGHTA and FQGTGA. This CDR3 contains 16 residues. CDR3 DNA: TGTGCCAGCAGCTTAGCCCCCGGGGAGAACACCGGGGAGCTGTTTTTT. As protein: CASSLAPGENTGELFF. The complete variable domain, with remaining parts taken from reference TRBV7-3 and TRBJ2-2, reads GAGVSQTPSNKVTEKGKYVELRCDPISGHTALYWYRQSLGQGPEFLIYFQGTGAADDSGLPNDRFFAVRPEGSVSTLKIQRTERGDSAVYLCASSLAPGENTGELFFGEGSRLTVL.

The chain uses TRBV20-1 and TRBJ2-5, with D unclear. Trimming shortened V by 0 bases and J by 6 bases, and 14 bases separated the two germline ends. The germline V gene has CDR1 DFQATT and CDR2 SNEGSKA (reference sequence). The CDR3 totals 14 residues. This chain's CDR3 is CSARDLRGFQTQYF. As DNA, the CDR3 is TGCAGTGCTAGAGATCTGAGAGGTTTCCAGACCCAGTACTTC.

About this clonotype: This sequence may be a read error, since a much larger clone differs from it by one base. The chain joins TRBV29-1 to TRBJ2-3, with 9 bases fitting TRBD2. The germline CDR1 and CDR2 sequences are SQVTM and ANQGSEA. The CDR3 is 16 residues long. CDR3 sequence (DNA): TGCATCGTTGGAAGACTAGCGGAAGGTCGCACAGATACGCAGTATTTT. It encodes CIVGRLAEGRTDTQYF.

This clonotype was recorded many times. The V and J genes are TRBV27 and TRBJ1-1, with 7 positions matching TRBD1. The CDR3 runs 14 residues. The V segment lost 2 bases and the J segment 4 bases; nucleotides outside the gene matches: 4. Germline V lookup: CDR1 MNHEY, CDR2 SMNVEV (reference sequence). CDR3 loop: CASSLVEGATEAFF. The CDR3 nucleotides are TGTGCCAGCAGTTTAGTGGAGGGGGCCACTGAAGCTTTCTTT.

V and J are TRBV29-1 and TRBJ1-2, with D maybe TRBD1 (6 bases). V gave up 6 bases and J gave up 2 bases, with 10 bases separating them. This CDR3 is 12 amino acids long. From germline, CDR1 is SQVTM and CDR2 ANQGSEA. The CDR3: CSVRDINYGYTF. The CDR3 DNA follows: TGCAGCGTCCGGGACATAAACTATGGCTACACCTTC. Drawing the rest from reference TRBV29-1 and TRBJ1-2, the complete variable domain is SAVISQKPSRDICQRGTSLTIQCQVDSQVTMMFWYRQQPGQSLTLIATANQGSEATYESGFVIDKFPISRPNLTFSTLTVSNMSPEDSSIYLCSVRDINYGYTFGSGTRLTVV.

This sequence joins TRBV6-5 and TRBJ1-2; D uncertain. The CDR3 spans 16 residues. Germline CDR1 MNHEY, CDR2 SVGAGI. The V gene lost 4 bases and the J gene lost 0 bases, with 15 bases spanning the gap. CDR3 coding DNA: TGTGCCAGCAGTTCCCCTGTGGAACCAGCTAACTATGGCTACACCTTC. It yields the protein CASSSPVEPANYGYTF.

The CDR3 loop reads CASSFSDYNSPLHF. The CDR3 DNA sequence: TGTGCCAGCAGTTTCTCAGACTATAATTCACCCCTCCACTTT. V gene TRBV12-3 or TRBV12-4 combines with J gene TRBJ1-6; D is unresolved. The CDR3 covers 14 residues. Trimming removed 3 bases at V and 3 bases at J, with 6 bases between.

This clonotype came up many times. The rearrangement links TRBV30 to TRBJ2-3; tentative D call: TRBD2 (6 bases). Trimming left V 5 bases short and J 0 bases short, with 18 bases between. The CDR3 totals 16 residues. CDR1 GTSNPN and CDR2 SVGIG come from the germline V gene (reference sequence). The CDR3 DNA is TGTGCCTGGGCGACTAGAGGGACCCCTAGCACAGATACGCAGTATTTT. Its translation is CAWATRGTPSTDTQYF.

There are a few counts of this clonotype. The chain carries TRBV10-3 and TRBJ1-5, with 8 bases identical to TRBD1. The CDR3 is 16 amino acids. V lost 7 bases, J lost 0 bases, and 8 bases stayed unmatched. Germline-derived CDR1 and CDR2 are ENHRY and SYGVKD. CDR3 nucleotides: TGTGCCATCACGGTCCGGACAGGGCATAGCAATCAGCCCCAGCATTTT. Residues: CAITVRTGHSNQPQHF.

The genes are TRBV27 and TRBJ1-2; 9 nucleotides match TRBD1. CDR1 and CDR2 from the germline V gene are MNHEY and SMNVEV (reference sequence). The CDR3 has 15 residues. With V trimmed by 5 bases and J by 0 bases, 4 bases remained unmatched. Written as DNA, the CDR3 is TGTGCCAGCAGTATGGGACAGGGTACTAACTATGGCTACACCTTC. Its protein is CASSMGQGTNYGYTF.